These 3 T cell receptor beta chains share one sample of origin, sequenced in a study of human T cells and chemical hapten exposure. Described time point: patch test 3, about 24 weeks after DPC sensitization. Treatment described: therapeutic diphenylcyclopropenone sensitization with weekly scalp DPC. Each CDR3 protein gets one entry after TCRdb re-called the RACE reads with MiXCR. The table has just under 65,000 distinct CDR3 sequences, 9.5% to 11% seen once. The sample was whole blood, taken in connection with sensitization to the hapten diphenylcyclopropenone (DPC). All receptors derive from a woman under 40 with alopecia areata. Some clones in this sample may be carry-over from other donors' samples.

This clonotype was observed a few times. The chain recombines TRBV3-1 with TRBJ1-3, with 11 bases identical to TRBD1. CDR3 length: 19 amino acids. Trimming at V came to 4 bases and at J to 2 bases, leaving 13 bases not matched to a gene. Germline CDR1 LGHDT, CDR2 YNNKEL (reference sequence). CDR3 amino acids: CASSRPGQGDLLTGNTIYF. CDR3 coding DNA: TGTGCCAGCAGCCGACCGGGACAGGGGGATCTTTTAACTGGAAACACCATATATTTT.

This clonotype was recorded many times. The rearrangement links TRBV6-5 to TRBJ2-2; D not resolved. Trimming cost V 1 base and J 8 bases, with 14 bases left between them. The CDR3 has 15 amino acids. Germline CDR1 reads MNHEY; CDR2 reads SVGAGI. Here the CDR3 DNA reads TGTGCCAGCAGTTACTACGTGGGGTCTCCGGGGGAGCTGTTTTTT. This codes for CASSYYVGSPGELFF.

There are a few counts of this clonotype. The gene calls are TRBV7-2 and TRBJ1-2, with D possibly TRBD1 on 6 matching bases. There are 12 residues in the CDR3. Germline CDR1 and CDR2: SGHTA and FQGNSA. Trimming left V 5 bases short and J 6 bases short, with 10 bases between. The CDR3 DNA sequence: TGTGCCAGCAGCCAGGACAGAAATGGCTACACCTTC. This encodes CASSQDRNGYTF.